One sample yielded the 24 T cell receptor beta chains listed below, sequenced in a study of blood T cell repertoires in COVID-19. Using immunoSEQ multiplex PCR, the repertoire was profiled, and TCRdb retains in-frame clones only, with some absent. This sample has approximately 80,000 clones; 75% to 85% occur once, and the top ten carry 9.6%. Sequencing was performed on peripheral blood. Receptors originate from a man aged 45-60 years with COVID-19, enrolled during active disease.

The chain couples TRBV2 to TRBJ2-1, with 10 bases lining up with TRBD2. From germline, CDR1 is SNHLY and CDR2 FYNNEI. V was clipped by 4 bases and J by 6 bases; unmatched bases: 9. This CDR3 spans 16 amino acids. The CDR3 spells CASSVLWLAGVNEQFF. In DNA form, the CDR3 reads TGTGCCAGCAGTGTGCTTTGGCTAGCGGGAGTCAATGAGCAGTTCTTC. Combining the CDR3 with reference TRBV2 and TRBJ2-1 gives the whole variable domain EPEVTQTPSHQVTQMGQEVILRCVPISNHLYFYWYRQILGQKVEFLVSFYNNEISEKSEIFDDQFSVERPDGSNFTLKIRSTKLEDSAMYFCASSVLWLAGVNEQFFGPGTRLTVL.

The rearrangement joins TRBV6-2 or TRBV6-3 to TRBJ2-3; the match to TRBD2 covers 16 bases. The V and J ends lost 5 bases and 3 bases, in that order; junction bases with no gene match: 5. Per the germline V gene, CDR1 is MNHEY and CDR2 is SVGEGT. This CDR3 spans 17 amino acids. CDR3 in DNA: TGTGCCAGCAGTGCGGGACTAGCGGGAGGGCCGACAGATACGCAGTATTTT. This translates into CASSAGLAGGPTDTQYF.

The chain has TRBV19 and TRBJ1-1; TRBD1 matches at 8 bases. The CDR3 has 15 residues. Trimming removed 2 bases from V and 7 bases from J; junction bases left unmatched: 9. From germline, CDR1 is LNHDA and CDR2 SQIVND (reference sequence). Here the CDR3 DNA reads TGTGCCAGTAGTATACCCGACAGGGGAGGGGGTGAAGCTTTCTTT. It translates to CASSIPDRGGGEAFF. The variable domain in full, with the rest retrieved from reference TRBV19 and TRBJ1-1, is DGGITQSPKYLFRKEGQNVTLSCEQNLNHDAMYWYRQDPGQGLRLIYYSQIVNDFQKGDIAEGYSVSREKKESFPLTVTSAQKNPTAFYLCASSIPDRGGGEAFFGQGTRLTVV.

This clone was detected only a few times. This chain uses TRBV7-2 with TRBJ1-4, with D possibly being TRBD1 (6 bases). With 4 bases removed from V and 8 bases from J, the gap between germline ends came to 17 bases. Germline CDR1 is SGHTA and CDR2 is FQGNSA. This CDR3 comprises 15 residues. As DNA, the CDR3 is TGTGCCAGCAGCTCCTCGACAGGCTTGGGGGAAAAACTGTTTTTT. Translated: CASSSSTGLGEKLFF. Combining the CDR3 with reference TRBV7-2 and TRBJ1-4 gives the whole variable domain GAGVSQSPSNKVTEKGKDVELRCDPISGHTALYWYRQSLGQGLEFLIYFQGNSAPDKSGLPSDRFSAERTGGSVSTLTIQRTQQEDSAVYLCASSSSTGLGEKLFFGSGTQLSVL.

This clone appeared a single time. The DNA for the CDR3 is TGTGCCAGCAGCGCACCCGAAGGAGGGGCACGTGTCAATGAGCAGTTCTTC. This sequence encodes CASSAPEGGARVNEQFF. This chain links TRBV9 with TRBJ2-1; TRBD2 might be the D (6 bases). V was trimmed by 3 bases and J by 6 bases, leaving 22 bases between them. CDR3 length: 17 residues. Germline V gene data show CDR1 as SGDLS and CDR2 as YYNGEE.

The rearrangement joins TRBV7-9 to TRBJ2-5; weak D call: TRBD1 (6 bases). Per the germline V gene, CDR1 is SEHNR and CDR2 is FQNEAQ (reference sequence). The CDR3 runs to 14 residues. V lost 0 bases and J 5 bases, leaving 10 bases between the germline ends. This CDR3 reads CASSLASGAETQYF. The CDR3 DNA reads as TGTGCCAGCAGCTTAGCGTCAGGGGCGGAGACCCAGTACTTC.

V gene TRBV4-2 combines with J gene TRBJ1-5; tentative D call: TRBD1 (5 bases). Germline values: CDR1 LGHNA, CDR2 YNFKEQ. The V gene lost 1 base and the J gene lost 10 bases, with 14 bases spanning the gap. CDR3 length: 14 amino acids. The CDR3 DNA follows: TGTGCCAGCAGCCAAGGGAAGGGGCCCGGACCCCAGCATTTT. It yields the protein CASSQGKGPGPQHF.

In its sample, this clone was seen once. V is TRBV6-5 and J is TRBJ1-1; D unresolved. This CDR3 region has 16 residues. Trimming took off 3 bases at V and 1 base at J, with 15 bases between the two ends. Per the germline V gene, CDR1 is MNHEY and CDR2 is SVGAGI. CDR3 loop: CASSYRAPIKNTEAFF. DNA for the CDR3: TGTGCCAGCAGTTATAGAGCCCCTATAAAGAACACTGAAGCTTTCTTT.

The gene calls are TRBV19 and TRBJ1-1; 10 bases are a match to TRBD1. There are 20 residues in the CDR3. Trimming took 4 bases from V and 0 from J; bases not matched to a gene: 17. Germline CDR1 reads LNHDA; CDR2 reads SQIVND (reference sequence). CDR3 DNA: TGTGCCAGTAGTAAGTTTAGTGGGACAGGGGTTTTCGGGTTGAACACTGAAGCTTTCTTT. Protein sequence: CASSKFSGTGVFGLNTEAFF.

The chain links TRBV5-6 to TRBJ1-2; a weak D match, TRBD1 (6 bases). Between the trimmed V and J ends, which lost 2 bases and 8 bases, there was a span of 19 bases. Germline values: CDR1 SGHDT, CDR2 YYEEEE. The CDR3 has 15 amino acids. The CDR3, as DNA: TGTGCCAGCAGCTTACCCAGGGGAATAAGGTTGGGCTACACCTTC. Its translation: CASSLPRGIRLGYTF. Full variable domain (remainder filled in from reference TRBV5-6 and TRBJ1-2): DAGVTQSPTHLIKTRGQQVTLRCSPKSGHDTVSWYQQALGQGPQFIFQYYEEEERQRGNFPDRFSGHQFPNYSSELNVNALLLGDSALYLCASSLPRGIRLGYTFGSGTRLTVV.

This clone appeared once. This chain links TRBV10-2 with TRBJ2-5; D possibly corresponds to TRBD1 (5 bases). Trimming stripped 6 bases from V and 2 bases from J, with 10 bases between. Germline CDR1 WSHSY, CDR2 SAAADI. The CDR3 spans 13 residues. The CDR3 spells CASRRQIQETQYF. The DNA of the CDR3 is TGCGCCAGCAGACGACAGATACAAGAGACCCAGTACTTC.

This chain links TRBV28 with TRBJ2-1, with D maybe TRBD2 (5 bases). V was trimmed by 3 bases and J by 6 bases, leaving 12 bases between them. The CDR3 consists of 14 residues. Germline V gene lookup returns CDR1 MDHEN and CDR2 SYDVKM. The CDR3: CASSLFSGSNEQFF. The DNA of the CDR3 is TGTGCCAGCAGTTTGTTCAGCGGAAGCAATGAGCAGTTCTTC.

Comment on this clone: An end of the junction differs from the germline gene, which may be a read error. V and J are TRBV18 and TRBJ1-2; 7 bases map to TRBD1. Germline values: CDR1 KGHSH, CDR2 LQKENI. The CDR3 spans 14 residues. The DNA for the CDR3 is TGTGCCAGCTCTCCACAGGGGAATGGGTATGGCTACACCTTC. Translation: CASSPQGNGYGYTF.

The V gene is TRBV11-1, the J gene TRBJ2-3, with TRBD2 matching 8 bases. Unmatched junction bases numbered 5, after V lost 1 base and J lost 2 bases. The CDR3 has 16 amino acids. The germline gives CDR1 SGHAT, CDR2 FQDESV (reference sequence). The chain's CDR3 is CASSLVAGGLTDTQYF. In DNA, the CDR3 is TGTGCCAGCAGCTTAGTTGCGGGAGGACTCACAGATACGCAGTATTTT.

The V gene is TRBV7-6, the J gene TRBJ2-5; 10 bases align to TRBD1. Germline values: CDR1 SGHVS, CDR2 FNYEAQ. The CDR3 length is 14 residues. V shed 4 bases, J shed 5 bases, and the junction held 4 bases outside the gene matches. The CDR3 coding sequence is TGTGCCAGCAGCTCACCGGACAGGGGGGAGACCCAGTACTTC. Amino acid sequence: CASSSPDRGETQYF.

V gene TRBV28 combines with J gene TRBJ2-7; TRBD1 aligns across 10 bases. Unmatched junction bases numbered 5, after V lost 2 bases and J lost 4 bases. The germline V gene has CDR1 MDHEN and CDR2 SYDVKM. This CDR3 has 15 residues. DNA of the CDR3: TGTGCCAGCAGTTTACCCGGGACAGGGGTATACGAGCAGTACTTC. This gives the protein CASSLPGTGVYEQYF. The complete variable domain, with remaining parts taken from reference TRBV28 and TRBJ2-7, reads DVKVTQSSRYLVKRTGEKVFLECVQDMDHENMFWYRQDPGLGLRLIYFSYDVKMKEKGDIPEGYSVSREKKERFSLILESASTNQTSMYLCASSLPGTGVYEQYFGPGTRLTVT.

The chain couples TRBV10-3 to TRBJ2-5; weak D call: TRBD1 (5 bases). This CDR3 is built from 14 residues. V lost 2 bases and J lost 5, with 12 bases in between. Germline-derived CDR1 and CDR2 are ENHRY and SYGVKD. In nucleotides, the CDR3 is TGTGCCATCAGTGAGGCCACAGGTGCGGAGACCCAGTACTTC. This encodes CAISEATGAETQYF.

The V gene is TRBV28, the J gene TRBJ2-7, with 7 positions matching TRBD1. This CDR3 region has 14 residues. V shed 9 bases, J shed 2 bases, and the junction held 10 bases outside the gene matches. Germline V gives CDR1 MDHEN, CDR2 SYDVKM. Here the CDR3 DNA reads TGTGCCAGTTTTGCCCCCGACAGGGCCTACGAGCAGTACTTC. Residues: CASFAPDRAYEQYF.

The rearrangement links TRBV11-1 to TRBJ2-1; D is perhaps TRBD2 (6 bases). Per the germline V gene, CDR1 is SGHAT and CDR2 is FQDESV (reference sequence). Trimming removed 3 bases at V and 5 bases at J, with 17 bases between. The CDR3 is 16 amino acids. The CDR3 region is CASSLSRGRQDNEQFF. CDR3 DNA: TGTGCCAGCAGCTTGTCTCGGGGGAGGCAAGACAATGAGCAGTTCTTC.

The chain joins TRBV4-3 to TRBJ2-5; the match to TRBD1 covers 10 bases. Germline V CDR1 and CDR2: LGHNA, YSLEER. V trimming: 0 bases; J trimming: 4 bases; junction bases outside the gene matches: 8. The CDR3 contains 17 residues. The CDR3 loop reads CASSQDGAGTGAETQYF. The CDR3 bases are TGCGCCAGCAGCCAAGATGGGGCCGGGACAGGGGCAGAGACCCAGTACTTC.

This chain connects TRBV11-2 to TRBJ2-7; 13 bases are a match to TRBD2. Germline V gene sequence: CDR1 SGHAT, CDR2 FQNNGV. Trimming removed 3 bases from V and 2 bases from J; junction bases left unmatched: 10. The CDR3 is 18 amino acids. The CDR3 spells CASSLQLPGLAGTYEQYF. CDR3 nucleotide sequence: TGTGCCAGCAGCTTGCAACTACCGGGACTAGCGGGGACCTACGAGCAGTACTTC.

The rearrangement uses TRBV19 and TRBJ1-1, with 8 nucleotides matching TRBD1. Germline CDR1 and CDR2: LNHDA and SQIVND (reference sequence). Trimming at V came to 5 bases and at J to 1 base, leaving 3 bases not matched to a gene. The CDR3 consists of 14 residues. The CDR3 region is CASSVGTGNTEAFF. In DNA, the CDR3 is TGTGCCAGTAGTGTCGGGACAGGGAACACTGAAGCTTTCTTT.

The V and J genes are TRBV4-1 and TRBJ2-7, with 9 bases aligning to TRBD1. V dropped 6 bases and J dropped 6; count of bases not matched to a gene: 15. Germline lookup yields CDR1 MGHRA and CDR2 YSYEKL. CDR3 length equals 16 residues. In DNA, the CDR3 is TGCGCCAGCAGGGTAAACCGGGACAGGGACTTCGGCGAGCAGTACTTC. Translating it yields CASRVNRDRDFGEQYF.

This clone was seen only a few times. CDR3 residues: CASGAGVGTDTQYF. The CDR3 DNA sequence: TGTGCCAGCGGAGCGGGAGTCGGCACAGATACGCAGTATTTT. The J gene is TRBJ2-3, the V gene TRBV7-3; 8 bases match TRBD2. V lost 8 bases and J lost 1; bases outside the gene matches: 5. Germline values: CDR1 SGHTA, CDR2 FQGTGA. The CDR3 covers 14 residues.